This TCR beta chain was identified during a study of cytomegalovirus exposure and HLA in healthy donors. Overall study context: The 120 validation repertoires, a later analysis reported, used the same platform as the 600 to 850 repertoires from the first cohort.

Germline V CDR1 and CDR2: SGDLS, YYNGEE. The CDR3 extends over 17 amino acids. Unmatched junction bases numbered 5, after V lost 4 bases and J lost 2 bases. Some clones are missing from TCRdb's copy, which holds only in-frame ones; the method was immunoSEQ multiplex PCR. Of approximately 270,000 clones listed, roughly 89% are singletons. The sequencing sample was made of PBMCs. The source is a woman between 18 and 30 years old in good health and CMV-seronegative. This chain links TRBV9 with TRBJ2-3, with 15 bases identical to TRBD2. CDR3 DNA sequence: TGTGCCAGCAGCCTGGGGACTAGCGGGGGGCCCACAGATACGCAGTATTTT. Its protein product is CASSLGTSGGPTDTQYF. The full variable domain, in which reference TRBV9 and TRBJ2-3 provide the parts outside the CDR3, is DSGVTQTPKHLITATGQRVTLRCSPRSGDLSVYWYQQSLDQGLQFLIQYYNGEERAKGNILERFSAQQFPDLHSELNLSSLELGDSALYFCASSLGTSGGPTDTQYFGPGTRLTVL.